This TCR beta chain was sequenced in a study of CD8 T cells in ankylosing spondylitis. General study results and limits: Several highly homologous variants formed a TCR beta motif that appeared characteristic of ankylosing spondylitis blood.

MiXCR, applied by TCRdb to the 5' RACE reads, yields one record per CDR3 protein. Found here are roughly 670,000 distinct CDR3 sequences, 15% to 20% of them singletons; the top ten hold roughly a fifth. This clonotype has more than one count but fewer than ten. Its antigen is unidentified. The V end lost 5 bases, the J end lost 4 bases, and 18 bases lay between the germline ends. The CDR3 runs to 16 residues. Per germline, CDR1 SGHRS and CDR2 YFSETQ. V usage is TRBV5-1 and J usage is TRBJ2-2, with D perhaps being TRBD1 or TRBD2 (5 bases each). Material for sequencing was blood, either unsorted or a sorted T cell fraction (not recorded which). This receptor was identified in a male donor with ankylosing spondylitis. CDR3 in DNA: TGCGCCAGCAGTTTTGGGACGTACTCGGGCACCGGGGAGCTGTTTTTT. It specifies CASSFGTYSGTGELFF. The complete variable domain, with remaining parts taken from reference TRBV5-1 and TRBJ2-2, reads KAGVTQTPRYLIKTRGQQVTLSCSPISGHRSVSWYQQTPGQGLQFLFEYFSETQRNKGNFPGRFSGRQFSNSRSEMNVSTLELGDSALYLCASSFGTYSGTGELFFGEGSRLTVL.